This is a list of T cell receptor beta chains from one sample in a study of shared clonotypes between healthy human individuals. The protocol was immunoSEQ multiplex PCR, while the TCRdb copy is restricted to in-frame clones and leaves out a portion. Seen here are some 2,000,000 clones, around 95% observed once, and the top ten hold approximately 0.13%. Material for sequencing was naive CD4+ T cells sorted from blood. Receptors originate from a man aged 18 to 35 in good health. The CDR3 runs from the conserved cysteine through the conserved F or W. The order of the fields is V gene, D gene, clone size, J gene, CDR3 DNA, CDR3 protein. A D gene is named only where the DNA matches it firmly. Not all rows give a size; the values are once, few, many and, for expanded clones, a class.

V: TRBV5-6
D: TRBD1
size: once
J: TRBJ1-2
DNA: TGTGCCAGCAGCTTACAGGGGAACTATGGCTACACCTTC
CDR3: CASSLQGNYGYTF

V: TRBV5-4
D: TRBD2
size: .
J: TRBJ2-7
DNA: TGTGCCAGCAGCTTGGGGGGGCTAGCGGGAGTAAGCTCCTACGAGCAGTACTTC
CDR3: CASSLGGLAGVSSYEQYF

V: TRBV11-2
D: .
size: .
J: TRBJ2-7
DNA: TGTGCCAGCAGCTTCTCGACTAGGCGCTACGGGGAGCAGTACTTC
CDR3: CASSFSTRRYGEQYF

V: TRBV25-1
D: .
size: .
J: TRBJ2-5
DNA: TGTGCCAGCAGCACCCATCCCGGCGTGGGGGGGGCTTCAGAGACCCAGTACTTC
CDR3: CASSTHPGVGGASETQYF

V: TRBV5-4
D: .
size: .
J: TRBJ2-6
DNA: TGTGCCAGCAGCTTGAGGACCCAGACTGGGGCCAACGTCCTGACTTTC
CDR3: CASSLRTQTGANVLTF

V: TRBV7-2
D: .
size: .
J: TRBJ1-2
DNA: TGTGCCAGCATCCCTCCCAATAATGATGGCTACACCTTC
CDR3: CASIPPNNDGYTF

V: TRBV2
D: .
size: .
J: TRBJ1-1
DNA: TGTGCCAGCTTGGGAAGGGCGAACACTGAAGCTTTCTTT
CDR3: CASLGRANTEAFF

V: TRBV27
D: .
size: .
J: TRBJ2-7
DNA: TGTGCCAGCAGTCCACTAACCGGGACTTTGCCCTACGAGCAGTACTTC
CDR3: CASSPLTGTLPYEQYF

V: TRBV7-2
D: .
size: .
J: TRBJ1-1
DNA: TGTGCCAGCAGCTTACAGGGAAGCAACACTGAAGCTTTCTTT
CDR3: CASSLQGSNTEAFF

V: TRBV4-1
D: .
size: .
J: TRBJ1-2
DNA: TGCGCCAGCAGCCAAGATCCCCCAGCCAGGGACACTGGCTACACCTTC
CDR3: CASSQDPPARDTGYTF

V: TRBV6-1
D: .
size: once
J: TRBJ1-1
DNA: TGTGCCAGCAGTGGGAGAATCGATGGGACTGAAGCTTTCTTT
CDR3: CASSGRIDGTEAFF

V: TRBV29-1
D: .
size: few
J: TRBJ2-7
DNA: TGCAGCGTTGGGGGAGGGGGCTACGAGCAGTACTTC
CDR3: CSVGGGGYEQYF

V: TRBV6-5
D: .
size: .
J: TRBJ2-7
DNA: TGTGCCAGCAGGGGGACGGACTACTCCTACGAGCAGTACTTC
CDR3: CASRGTDYSYEQYF

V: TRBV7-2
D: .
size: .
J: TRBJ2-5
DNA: TGTGCCAGCAGCTTAGGGTTTTTGGAGACCCAGTACTTC
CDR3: CASSLGFLETQYF

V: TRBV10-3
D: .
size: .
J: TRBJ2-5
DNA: TGTGCCATCAGTAGACAGGACCAAGAGACCCAGTACTTC
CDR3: CAISRQDQETQYF

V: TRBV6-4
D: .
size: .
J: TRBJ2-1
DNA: TGTGCCAGCAGTGACATCGCTAGCGCCAAGAAGTTCTTC
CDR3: CASSDIASAKKFF

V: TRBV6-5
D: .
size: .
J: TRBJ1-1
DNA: TGTGCCAGCAGTTACTCCCGGACAGTTCTCACTGAAGCTTTCTTT
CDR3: CASSYSRTVLTEAFF

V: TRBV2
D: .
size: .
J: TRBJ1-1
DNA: TGTGCCAGCAGCGGACCGGGTTCCGGAGGCACTGAAGCTTTCTTT
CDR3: CASSGPGSGGTEAFF

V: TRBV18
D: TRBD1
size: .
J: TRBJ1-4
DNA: TGTGCCAGCTCACCCGCGGGACAGCCTAATGAAAAACTGTTTTTT
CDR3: CASSPAGQPNEKLFF

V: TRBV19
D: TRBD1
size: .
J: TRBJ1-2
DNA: TGTGCCAGTAGTATAGCTCGACAGGGGTCCTATGGCTACACCTTC
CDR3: CASSIARQGSYGYTF

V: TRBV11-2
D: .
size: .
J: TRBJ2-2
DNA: TGTGCCAGCAGCTTAGTATTGAACACCGGGGAGCTGTTTTTT
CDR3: CASSLVLNTGELFF

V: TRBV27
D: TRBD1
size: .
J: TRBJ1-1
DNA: TGTGCCAGTTATGCTACACGGACAGGAGGAGCTTTCTTT
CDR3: CASYATRTGGAFF

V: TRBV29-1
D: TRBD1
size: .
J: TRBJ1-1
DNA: TGCAGCGTTGCCACCGGGACAGGGGCTCGCACTGAAGCTTTCTTT
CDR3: CSVATGTGARTEAFF

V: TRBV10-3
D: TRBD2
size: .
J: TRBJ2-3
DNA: TGTGCCATCAGTCCCCGGGGGGGAGATACGCAGTATTTT
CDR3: CAISPRGGDTQYF

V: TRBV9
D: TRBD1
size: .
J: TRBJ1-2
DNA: TGTGCCAGCAGCGAAACAGGGGGCTATGGCTACACCTTC
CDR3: CASSETGGYGYTF

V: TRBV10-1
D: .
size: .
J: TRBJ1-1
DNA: TGCGCCAGCAGTGCGCCGAACACTGAAGCTTTCTTT
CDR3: CASSAPNTEAFF

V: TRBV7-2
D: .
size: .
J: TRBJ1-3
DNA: TGTGCCAGCAGCTTCCTGACGAGTGGAAACACCATATATTTT
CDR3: CASSFLTSGNTIYF

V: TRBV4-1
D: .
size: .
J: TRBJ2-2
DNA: TGCGCCAGCAGCCAAGTGGATCAAGACACCGGGGAGCTGTTTTTT
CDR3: CASSQVDQDTGELFF

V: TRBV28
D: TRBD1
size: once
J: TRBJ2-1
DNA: TGTGCCAGCAGAACTTATGGGACAGACCCTAGTGAGCAGTTCTTC
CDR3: CASRTYGTDPSEQFF

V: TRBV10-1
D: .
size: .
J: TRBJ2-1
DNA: TGCGCCAGCAGTGGGGACCCTTTCGGCTCCTACAATGAGCAGTTCTTC
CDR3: CASSGDPFGSYNEQFF

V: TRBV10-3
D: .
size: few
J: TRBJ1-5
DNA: TGTGCCATCAATCCGACTTATAGCAATCAGCCCCAGCATTTT
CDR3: CAINPTYSNQPQHF

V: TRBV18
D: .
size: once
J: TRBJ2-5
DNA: TGTGCCAGCTCACCCGGGCGACAAGAGACCCAGTACTTC
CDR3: CASSPGRQETQYF

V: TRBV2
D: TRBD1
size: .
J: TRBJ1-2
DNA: TGTGCCAGCCAAAGCCGAACAGGGGCGTTTAACTATGGCTACACCTTC
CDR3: CASQSRTGAFNYGYTF

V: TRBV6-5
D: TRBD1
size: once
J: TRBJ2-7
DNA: TGTGCCAGCAGTTACTATGGACAGGGGCTGGGAGGGCAGTACTTC
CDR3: CASSYYGQGLGGQYF

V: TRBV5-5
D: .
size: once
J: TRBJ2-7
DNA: TGTGCCAGCAGCTTGCGAGGGGCAGGGACCTACGAGCAGTACTTC
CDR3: CASSLRGAGTYEQYF

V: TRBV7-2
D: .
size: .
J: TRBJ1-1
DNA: TGTGCCAGCAGCTTTTGGGACCGATTAGGCGACACTGAAGCTTTCTTT
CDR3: CASSFWDRLGDTEAFF

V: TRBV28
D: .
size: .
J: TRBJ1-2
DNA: TGTGCCAGCAGGGAAGGACAGACCGGCGGCTACACCTTC
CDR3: CASREGQTGGYTF

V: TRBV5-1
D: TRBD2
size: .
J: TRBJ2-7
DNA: TGCGCCAGCAGCGCCGGACTAGCGGGAGTGTACGAGCAGTACTTC
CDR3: CASSAGLAGVYEQYF

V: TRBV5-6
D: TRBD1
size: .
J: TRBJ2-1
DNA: TGTGCCAGCAGCGACCGGGACAGGGGCTACAATGAGCAGTTCTTC
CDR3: CASSDRDRGYNEQFF

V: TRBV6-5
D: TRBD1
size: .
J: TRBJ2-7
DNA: TGTGCCAGCAGGGGACAGGGAGGATACTACGAGCAGTACTTC
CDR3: CASRGQGGYYEQYF

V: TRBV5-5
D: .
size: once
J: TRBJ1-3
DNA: TGTGCCAGCAGCGCTACTGGTCCAAGCTCGGGAAACACCATATATTTT
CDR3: CASSATGPSSGNTIYF

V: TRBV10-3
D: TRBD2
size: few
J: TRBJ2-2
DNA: TGTGCCATCAGTGATCCGGTATGGCTAGCGGGAGGCACCGGGGAGCTGTTTTTT
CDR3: CAISDPVWLAGGTGELFF

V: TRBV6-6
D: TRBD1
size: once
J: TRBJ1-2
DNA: TGTGCCACCCAACCCACAGGGGGTGGCTACACCTTC
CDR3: CATQPTGGGYTF

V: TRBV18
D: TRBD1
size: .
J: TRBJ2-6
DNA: TGTGCCAGCTCATCCAACGCCGACAGGGGGCCTTCTGGGGCCAACGTCCTGACTTTC
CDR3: CASSSNADRGPSGANVLTF

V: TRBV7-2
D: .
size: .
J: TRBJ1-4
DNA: TGTGCCAGCAGCCGGACAGCTTATAATGAAAAACTGTTTTTT
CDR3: CASSRTAYNEKLFF

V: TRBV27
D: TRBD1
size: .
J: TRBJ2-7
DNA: TGTGCCAGCAGTTGGGGCAGGGGGTACGAGCAGTACTTC
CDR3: CASSWGRGYEQYF

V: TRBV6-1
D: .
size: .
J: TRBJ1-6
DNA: TGTGCCAGCAGTGAAGGACCTTATAATTCACCCCTCCACTTT
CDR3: CASSEGPYNSPLHF

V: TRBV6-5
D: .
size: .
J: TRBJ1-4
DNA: TGTGCCAGCAGCCAAAAGGGGGGAAAACTGTTTTTT
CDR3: CASSQKGGKLFF

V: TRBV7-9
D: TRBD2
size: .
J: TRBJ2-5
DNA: TGTGCCAGCAGCCGCATAGCGGGAGGAAAAGAGACCCAGTACTTC
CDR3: CASSRIAGGKETQYF

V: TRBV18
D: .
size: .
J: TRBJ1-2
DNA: TGTGCCAGCTCAAAGGATTCTAACTATGGCTACACCTTC
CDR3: CASSKDSNYGYTF

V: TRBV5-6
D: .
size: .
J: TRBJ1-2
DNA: TGTGCCAGCAGCTTGCCAGGGAAGGTCGGCTACACCTTC
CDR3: CASSLPGKVGYTF

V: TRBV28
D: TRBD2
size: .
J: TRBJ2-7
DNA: TGTGCCAGCAGTTCCCCGGGTAGCGGGGCTTTTCACTACGAGCAGTACTTC
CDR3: CASSSPGSGAFHYEQYF

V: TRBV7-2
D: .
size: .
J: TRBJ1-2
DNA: TGTGCCAGCAGCTTAGCTCGGCGATCGAGCTATGGCTACACCTTC
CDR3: CASSLARRSSYGYTF

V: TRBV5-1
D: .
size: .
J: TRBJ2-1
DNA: TGCGCCAGCAGCTTGGGGTGGCAGGCAATTAACAATGAGCAGTTCTTC
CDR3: CASSLGWQAINNEQFF